These 27 T cell receptor beta chains were sequenced from one sample in a study of T-cell reconstitution after alpha-beta-depleted transplantation in children. For TCRbeta, the library was prepared with unique molecular identifiers. Each CDR3 protein is one row after TCRdb ran MiXCR on the PCR reads. The table has 360,000 or so distinct CDR3 sequences, just over 20% seen once; the top ten hold less than 4.5%. The input for sequencing was PBMCs from the stem cell graft donor, taken from the stem cell graft. The receptors were gathered from a human donor who donated a stem cell graft to a child with acute myeloid leukemia.

This clonotype has just a few counts. V usage is TRBV4-2 and J usage is TRBJ2-3, with 7 positions matching TRBD2. The CDR3 loop spans 17 amino acids. The V gene end was trimmed by 0 bases and the J gene end by 0 bases; junction bases not matched to a gene: 6. The germline gives CDR1 LGHNA, CDR2 YNFKEQ. The CDR3 region is CASSQDLTGGSTDTQYF. For the CDR3, the DNA is TGTGCCAGCAGCCAAGATTTAACGGGAGGTAGCACAGATACGCAGTATTTT.

The chain recombines TRBV15 with TRBJ2-1, with D perhaps matching TRBD2 (6 bases). Germline V gene sequence: CDR1 LNHNV, CDR2 YYDKDF (reference sequence). This CDR3 comprises 13 residues. V was pared by 0 bases and J by 10 bases, with 10 bases between. The CDR3 spells CATSRDGGAEQFF. Here the CDR3 DNA reads TGTGCCACCAGCAGAGATGGCGGGGCCGAGCAGTTCTTC.

This clonotype appeared many times. The genes are TRBV15 and TRBJ1-2, with D unresolved. Trimming took off 1 base at V and 7 bases at J, with 10 bases between the two ends. The V gene's germline CDR1 is LNHNV and CDR2 YYDKDF (reference sequence). This CDR3 comprises 13 residues. The CDR3 region is CATSRAGKGGYTF. In DNA, the CDR3 is TGTGCCACCAGCAGAGCTGGGAAAGGTGGCTACACCTTC.

This clonotype was counted a few times. V usage is TRBV12-3 or TRBV12-4 and J usage is TRBJ2-6; TRBD2 aligns across 7 bases. This CDR3 is 18 amino acids long. V was clipped by 5 bases and J by 0 bases; unmatched bases: 10. As DNA, the CDR3 is TGTGCCAGCAGTCCACATCGGGGGGTGAGCTCTGGGGCCAACGTCCTGACTTTC. It is translated as CASSPHRGVSSGANVLTF.

This clonotype was counted between two and nine times. The chain carries TRBV21-1 and TRBJ2-7; the tabulated D call, TRBD1, remains unverified against the DNA. TRBV21-1 is a recognized pseudogene. The CDR3 consists of 16 residues. The CDR3 loop reads CASSNTGTGGNYEQYF. The CDR3 coding sequence is TGTGCCAGCAGTAACACCGGGACAGGGGGCAACTACGAGCAGTACTTC.

The chain has TRBV7-9 and TRBJ2-7; the D call may be TRBD1 or TRBD2 (6 bases each). Germline assignment: CDR1 SEHNR and CDR2 FQNEAQ (reference sequence). V was trimmed by 5 bases and J by 4 bases, leaving 12 bases between them. This CDR3 is built from 13 residues. As DNA, the CDR3 is TGTGCCAGCAGCCCCGGGGGCAGGTACGAGCAGTACTTC. Encoded protein: CASSPGGRYEQYF.

The chain is built from TRBV7-9 and TRBJ2-7; tentative D call: TRBD2 (6 bases). Trimming took off 2 bases at V and 2 bases at J, with 10 bases between the two ends. The CDR3 runs to 14 residues. Germline CDR1 SEHNR, CDR2 FQNEAQ (reference sequence). The CDR3 sequence is CASSLPGETYEQYF. Written as DNA, the CDR3 is TGTGCCAGCAGCTTACCGGGAGAAACCTACGAGCAGTACTTC.

In this sample, this clonotype turned up many times. The chain uses TRBV12-3 or TRBV12-4 and TRBJ1-4, with no clear D. Trimming cost V 8 bases and J 0 bases, with 10 bases left between them. The CDR3 loop spans 14 amino acids. The CDR3 sequence is CASLSQATNEKLFF. The DNA for the CDR3 is TGTGCCAGCCTGTCCCAGGCAACTAATGAAAAACTGTTTTTT.

This clonotype was counted many times. J is TRBJ2-3 and V is TRBV20-1; D is perhaps TRBD2 (6 bases). The CDR3 is made up of 15 amino acids. Trimming removed 3 bases at V and 0 bases at J, with 13 bases between. Germline CDR1 DFQATT, CDR2 SNEGSKA (reference sequence). CDR3 sequence reads: CSASPSSVSTDTQYF. The CDR3 bases are TGCAGTGCTAGCCCCTCTAGCGTTAGCACAGATACGCAGTATTTT.

This clonotype was recorded many times. The V gene is TRBV29-1, the J gene TRBJ1-2, with a tentative D call TRBD1 (6 bases). Germline V gives CDR1 SQVTM, CDR2 ANQGSEA. CDR3 length equals 14 residues. V was trimmed by 3 bases and J by 4 bases, leaving 15 bases between them. CDR3 sequence: CSVDRGGASYGYTF. The CDR3 DNA reads as TGCAGCGTTGATCGGGGGGGCGCAAGCTATGGCTACACCTTC.

This clonotype has a count of ten or more. The rearrangement links TRBV20-1 to TRBJ2-7, with 12 bases fitting TRBD2. V trimming: 1 base; J trimming: 5 bases; junction bases outside the gene matches: 6. The CDR3 totals 15 residues. The germline CDR1 and CDR2 sequences are DFQATT and SNEGSKA (reference sequence). The DNA of the CDR3 is TGCAGTGCTAGAGCTGCGACTAGCGGGAGTCACGAGCAGTACTTC. Translated, it gives CSARAATSGSHEQYF.

This clonotype was detected many times. The DNA for the CDR3 is TGCAGCGTGGCTAGCGGGAGGGCCAGCAATGAGCAGTTCTTC. Its translation: CSVASGRASNEQFF. The chain links TRBV29-1 to TRBJ2-1; 12 bases fit TRBD2. CDR3 length equals 14 residues. Trimming took 6 bases from V and 6 from J; bases not matched to a gene: 6. Germline CDR1 SQVTM, CDR2 ANQGSEA.

In its sample, this clonotype was seen a few times. V usage is TRBV7-3 and J usage is TRBJ2-1; D is possibly TRBD2 (6 bases). Germline-derived CDR1 and CDR2 are SGHTA and FQGTGA. This CDR3 is 13 amino acids long. V lost 3 bases and J lost 7, with 10 bases in between. For the CDR3, the DNA is TGTGCCAGCAGCTTGCGGGATAGGAATGAGCAGTTCTTC. It encodes CASSLRDRNEQFF.

This clonotype was seen many times. The gene calls are TRBV29-1 and TRBJ1-1; TRBD1 aligns across 8 bases. CDR3 length: 12 residues. Germline lookup yields CDR1 SQVTM and CDR2 ANQGSEA. With 2 bases clipped from V and 7 bases from J, the junction kept 3 bases outside the gene matches. In DNA form, the CDR3 reads TGCAGCGTTGAACAGGGGGCGGTTGAAGCTTTCTTT. Amino acid sequence: CSVEQGAVEAFF.

The chain has TRBV12-3 or TRBV12-4 and TRBJ2-7, with 9 bases matching TRBD1. The CDR3 is 15 amino acids. V gave up 4 bases and J gave up 5 bases; unmatched junction bases: 9. CDR3: CASSSVGQGLHEQYF. The CDR3 nucleotides read TGTGCCAGCAGTTCTGTGGGACAGGGTCTTCACGAGCAGTACTTC.

There are many counts of this clonotype. This chain connects TRBV6-4 to TRBJ2-1; TRBD2 aligns across 9 bases. This CDR3 is built from 15 residues. In germline, CDR1 is MRHNA, CDR2 SNTAGT. V lost 3 bases and J lost 4; bases outside the gene matches: 4. The chain's CDR3 is CASSEGLAGYNEQFF. The CDR3 DNA follows: TGTGCCAGCAGTGAAGGGCTAGCGGGATACAATGAGCAGTTCTTC.

This clonotype turned up a few times. The J gene is TRBJ1-5, the V gene TRBV27; D remains unclear. V lost 6 bases and J lost 6, with 18 bases in between. The V gene's germline CDR1 is MNHEY and CDR2 SMNVEV (reference sequence). CDR3 length: 15 amino acids. The CDR3 is CASSLGRVGRQPQHF. The CDR3 DNA sequence: TGTGCCAGCAGCCTAGGGAGGGTAGGGCGTCAGCCCCAGCATTTT.

The chain couples TRBV7-6 to TRBJ1-3; D might be TRBD1 (6 bases). CDR3 length equals 18 residues. The V gene lost 5 bases and the J gene lost 1 base, with 21 bases spanning the gap. Germline assignment: CDR1 SGHVS and CDR2 FNYEAQ. The CDR3 sequence: CASSPRGGHVSSGNTIYF. CDR3 bases: TGTGCCAGCAGCCCTAGGGGGGGACATGTCTCTTCTGGAAACACCATATATTTT.

Worth noting for this clonotype: Its ends do not fully match the called genes, so a read error is possible. The V call is TRBV7-6, the J call TRBJ1-3; D not resolved. Germline V gene data show CDR1 as SGHVS and CDR2 as FNYEAQ. The CDR3 contains 16 residues. The CDR3 loop reads CASSPEAPTGGNTTYF. CDR3 in DNA: TGTGCCAGCAGCCCCGAGGCCCCTACGGGTGGAAACACCACATATTTT. Looking up the rest from reference TRBV7-6 and TRBJ1-3 gives the full variable domain: GAGVSQSPRYKVTKRGQDVALRCDPISGHVSLYWYRQALGQGPEFLTYFNYEAQQDKSGLPNDRFSAERPEGSISTLTIQRTEQRDSAMYRCASSPEAPTGGNTTYFGEGSWLTVV.

This clonotype was detected ten times or more. This chain uses TRBV11-2 with TRBJ2-5, with D possibly matching TRBD2 (5 bases). Germline CDR1 reads SGHAT; CDR2 reads FQNNGV. V lost 2 bases and J lost 1, with 14 bases in between. The CDR3 is made up of 16 amino acids. The CDR3 here is CASSLNAGSRQETQYF. In DNA, the CDR3 is TGTGCCAGCAGCTTAAACGCGGGTAGCCGCCAAGAGACCCAGTACTTC.

This rearrangement joins TRBV7-2 to TRBJ2-2, with 7 nucleotides matching TRBD2. Germline CDR1 and CDR2: SGHTA and FQGNSA. The CDR3 has 14 amino acids. Trimming cost V 5 bases and J 3 bases; bases outside gene matches: 3. CDR3 loop: CASSPSGDTGELFF. The DNA of the CDR3 is TGTGCCAGCAGCCCTAGCGGTGACACCGGGGAGCTGTTTTTT.

This chain uses TRBV20-1 with TRBJ2-3; 9 nucleotides line up with TRBD2. CDR3 size: 12 residues. Germline V gene lookup returns CDR1 DFQATT and CDR2 SNEGSKA (reference sequence). CDR3 amino acids: CRPTSGTDTQYF. The CDR3 coding sequence is TGCAGGCCGACTAGCGGAACAGATACGCAGTATTTT.

This clonotype was observed once. The chain joins TRBV4-1 to TRBJ2-1; 10 bases are a match to TRBD2. Germline V gives CDR1 MGHRA, CDR2 YSYEKL. The CDR3 spans 16 residues. The J segment lost 5 bases and the V segment lost 0 bases, leaving 4 bases of the junction unmatched. CDR3 coding DNA: TGCGCCAGCAGCCAAGATTGGCTAGCGGGAGACAATGAGCAGTTCTTC. Its translation is CASSQDWLAGDNEQFF.

This clonotype occurred many times. The chain is built from TRBV29-1 and TRBJ2-1; no clear D gene. Germline V lookup: CDR1 SQVTM, CDR2 ANQGSEA. Trimming removed 2 bases at V and 3 bases at J, with 8 bases between. The CDR3 has 13 amino acids. The CDR3 protein is CSVELGGYNEQFF. CDR3 bases: TGCAGCGTTGAACTGGGTGGCTACAATGAGCAGTTCTTC.

The table lists this clonotype with many counts. This chain uses TRBV20-1 with TRBJ2-7, with 8 bases that match TRBD2. The CDR3 totals 15 residues. The trim removed 1 base at V and 2 bases at J, leaving 7 bases unmatched. CDR1 and CDR2 from the germline V gene are DFQATT and SNEGSKA (reference sequence). The CDR3 sequence is CSARALDGGAYEQYF. The CDR3 bases are TGCAGTGCTAGAGCTCTAGACGGGGGGGCCTACGAGCAGTACTTC.

V usage is TRBV12-3 or TRBV12-4 and J usage is TRBJ2-1; TRBD2 matches 9 bases. CDR3 size: 12 residues. V shed 3 bases and J 15 bases; nucleotides not matched to a gene: 6. This chain's CDR3 is CASSFYSGSPFF. CDR3 DNA: TGTGCCAGCAGTTTTTATAGCGGGAGCCCGTTCTTC.

The chain combines TRBV18 with TRBJ2-7, with a tentative D call TRBD1 (5 bases). Germline values: CDR1 KGHSH, CDR2 LQKENI. The length of the CDR3 is 14 residues. V gave up 0 bases and J gave up 4 bases, with 10 bases separating them. The CDR3 spells CASSPPVRVYEQYF. CDR3 coding DNA: TGTGCCAGCTCACCACCGGTCAGGGTATACGAGCAGTACTTC. The entire variable domain, with the rest obtained from reference TRBV18 and TRBJ2-7, is as follows: NAGVMQNPRHLVRRRGQEARLRCSPMKGHSHVYWYRQLPEEGLKFMVYLQKENIIDESGMPKERFSAEFPKEGPSILRIQQVVRGDSAAYFCASSPPVRVYEQYFGPGTRLTVT.